The 30 T cell receptor beta chains given below trace back to one sample, sequenced in a study of cytomegalovirus exposure and HLA in healthy donors. With 60 Vbeta and 13 Jbeta primers, the PCR was carried out. Assay: immunoSEQ multiplex PCR; the TCRdb copy retains only in-frame clones and omits some. The sample holds fewer than 200,000 clones; about 83% are singletons and the top ten take around 1.6%. The specimen was PBMCs. The receptors were gathered from a middle-aged man in good health and CMV-seropositive.

The rearrangement uses TRBV9 and TRBJ2-1, with TRBD2 identical over 10 bases. This CDR3 is 16 amino acids long. Germline V gene lookup returns CDR1 SGDLS and CDR2 YYNGEE. The trim removed 3 bases at V and 0 bases at J, leaving 3 bases unmatched. This CDR3 reads CASSAGLAVSYNEQFF. CDR3 in DNA: TGTGCCAGCAGCGCCGGACTAGCGGTCTCCTACAATGAGCAGTTCTTC.

The DNA of the CDR3 is TGTGCCAGCAGCCCGATAGCGGGAGCGTTCGACGAGCAGTACTTC. It codes for CASSPIAGAFDEQYF. The V gene is TRBV5-4, the J gene TRBJ2-7; 9 nucleotides line up with TRBD2. After removal of 4 bases from V and 5 bases from J, the junction contained 10 bases not matched to a gene. This CDR3 is built from 15 residues. Germline CDR1 and CDR2: SGHNT and YYREEE (reference sequence).

The chain is built from TRBV7-9 and TRBJ2-1, with D maybe TRBD2 (7 bases). This CDR3 comprises 15 residues. Trimming left V 4 bases short and J 3 bases short, with 13 bases between. Looked up from germline, CDR1 is SEHNR and CDR2 is FQNEAQ (reference sequence). Here the CDR3 reads CASSSPGGLYNEQFF. Written as DNA, the CDR3 is TGTGCCAGCAGCTCACCCGGGGGGCTCTACAATGAGCAGTTCTTC.

The CDR3 loop reads CASSRAAGTSGSSYNEQFF. Written as DNA, the CDR3 is TGTGCCAGCAGCCGAGCGGCCGGGACTAGCGGTAGCTCCTACAATGAGCAGTTCTTC. The chain combines TRBV4-2 with TRBJ2-1; 11 nucleotides line up with TRBD2. Germline V gene data show CDR1 as LGHNA and CDR2 as YNFKEQ. The CDR3 is 19 amino acids. Trimming cost V 4 bases and J 0 bases; bases outside gene matches: 11.

This clone occurred once. The J gene is TRBJ2-7, the V gene TRBV6-5; the D is unclear. Germline CDR1 MNHEY, CDR2 SVGAGI. The CDR3 runs to 12 residues. V was clipped by 6 bases and J by 2 bases, with 8 bases between them. CDR3 protein: CASRPGPYEQYF. CDR3 sequence (DNA): TGTGCCAGCAGGCCTGGCCCCTACGAGCAGTACTTC.

The chain joins TRBV28 to TRBJ1-2, with 7 bases identical to TRBD1. This CDR3 region has 13 residues. V was clipped by 3 bases and J by 7 bases; unmatched bases: 5. Germline CDR1 MDHEN, CDR2 SYDVKM. CDR3 DNA: TGTGCCAGCAGTTTCGTCCCAGGGGGTGGCTACACCTTC. Translation: CASSFVPGGGYTF.

The J gene is TRBJ2-1, the V gene TRBV5-1; 7 bases match TRBD2. CDR1 and CDR2 from the germline V gene are SGHRS and YFSETQ. CDR3 length: 18 residues. Trimming cost V 2 bases and J 3 bases; bases outside gene matches: 14. The chain's CDR3 is CASSFSGTNVAFYNEQFF. In nucleotides, the CDR3 is TGCGCCAGCAGCTTCTCCGGGACTAACGTGGCATTCTACAATGAGCAGTTCTTC.

This chain links TRBV27 with TRBJ1-1, with 7 bases that match TRBD1. Germline V gene sequence: CDR1 MNHEY, CDR2 SMNVEV (reference sequence). The trim removed 4 bases at V and 0 bases at J, leaving 8 bases unmatched. This CDR3 is 16 amino acids long. The CDR3: CASSSRQGEMNTEAFF. In DNA, the CDR3 is TGTGCCAGCAGTTCCCGACAGGGAGAGATGAACACTGAAGCTTTCTTT.

This sequence joins TRBV7-2 and TRBJ2-7; D not certain. CDR3 length equals 13 residues. Looked up from germline, CDR1 is SGHTA and CDR2 is FQGNSA. Trimming left V 1 base short and J 4 bases short, with 8 bases between. Here the CDR3 DNA reads TGTGCCAGCAGCTTAGTGTCTCTATACGAGCAGTACTTC. This codes for CASSLVSLYEQYF.

V gene TRBV5-1 combines with J gene TRBJ1-1; D might be TRBD1 (5 bases). Germline lookup yields CDR1 SGHRS and CDR2 YFSETQ. This CDR3 is 14 amino acids long. V was cut by 2 bases and J by 3 bases, with 11 bases left in between. The CDR3 coding sequence is TGCGCCAGCAGCTTCGGGGGGAGGGACACTGAAGCTTTCTTT. This encodes CASSFGGRDTEAFF.

This chain uses TRBV6-4 with TRBJ1-5; no firm D call. CDR1 is MRHNA, CDR2 SNTAGT, per germline. V was clipped by 6 bases and J by 0 bases, with 12 bases between them. This CDR3 contains 15 residues. In DNA, the CDR3 is TGTGCCAGCAGACAGACACCTAATAGCAATCAGCCCCAGCATTTT. Translating it yields CASRQTPNSNQPQHF.

This chain joins TRBV12-5 and TRBJ1-1; TRBD1 is a possible D gene (6 bases). The V and J ends lost 4 bases and 2 bases respectively, with 14 bases between them. CDR3 length: 15 amino acids. Per the germline V gene, CDR1 is LGHNT and CDR2 is FRNRAP. For the CDR3, the DNA is TGTGCTAGTGGTTGGGGACAACAGGGAAACACTGAAGCTTTCTTT. Translation: CASGWGQQGNTEAFF. The variable domain in full, with the rest retrieved from reference TRBV12-5 and TRBJ1-1, is DARVTQTPRHKVTEMGQEVTMRCQPILGHNTVFWYRQTMMQGLELLAYFRNRAPLDDSGMPKDRFSAEMPDATLATLKIQPSEPRDSAVYFCASGWGQQGNTEAFFGQGTRLTVV.

The V and J genes are TRBV7-9 and TRBJ1-4; D remains ambiguous. The CDR3 runs to 14 residues. The germline V gene has CDR1 SEHNR and CDR2 FQNEAQ (reference sequence). V was trimmed by 2 bases and J by 4 bases, leaving 8 bases between them. CDR3 sequence reads: CASSLSNGNEKLFF. CDR3 nucleotides: TGTGCCAGCAGCTTAAGTAACGGTAATGAAAAACTGTTTTTT.

The rearrangement links TRBV2 to TRBJ1-1; 11 bases are shared with TRBD1. From germline, CDR1 is SNHLY and CDR2 FYNNEI. This CDR3 is 13 amino acids long. V dropped 6 bases and J dropped 5; count of bases not matched to a gene: 2. The CDR3: CASRGQGATEAFF. CDR3 bases: TGTGCCAGCAGAGGACAGGGGGCGACTGAAGCTTTCTTT. The full variable domain, in which reference TRBV2 and TRBJ1-1 provide the parts outside the CDR3, is EPEVTQTPSHQVTQMGQEVILRCVPISNHLYFYWYRQILGQKVEFLVSFYNNEISEKSEIFDDQFSVERPDGSNFTLKIRSTKLEDSAMYFCASRGQGATEAFFGQGTRLTVV.

The rearrangement joins TRBV5-5 to TRBJ2-4, with D possibly matching TRBD1 (6 bases). The CDR3 has 18 residues. Germline CDR1 reads SGHKS; CDR2 reads YYEKEE (reference sequence). V lost 1 base and J lost 0, with 17 bases in between. The CDR3 DNA reads TGTGCCAGCAGCTTGACAGGGATAAATGCATTAGCCAAAAACATTCAGTACTTC. Its protein product is CASSLTGINALAKNIQYF.

This chain connects TRBV5-6 to TRBJ2-7; 7 positions match TRBD1. With 6 bases clipped from V and 5 bases from J, the junction kept 14 bases outside the gene matches. Germline CDR1 and CDR2: SGHDT and YYEEEE. The CDR3 is 15 residues long. The CDR3 reads CASNRGTVLGHEQYF. CDR3 nucleotide sequence: TGTGCCAGCAACAGAGGGACAGTTTTAGGGCACGAGCAGTACTTC.

The rearrangement joins TRBV11-2 to TRBJ2-3; maybe TRBD2 (5 bases). The germline CDR1 and CDR2 sequences are SGHAT and FQNNGV. Trimming removed 5 bases from V and 6 bases from J, with 15 bases in between. The CDR3 is 14 residues long. The CDR3 DNA follows: TGTGCCAGCAGCCCCGGGATCGGGGTGGATACGCAGTATTTT. This translates into CASSPGIGVDTQYF.

The V call is TRBV5-1, the J call TRBJ2-1, with TRBD2 matching 11 bases. The length of the CDR3 is 15 residues. With V trimmed by 4 bases and J by 3 bases, 3 bases remained unmatched. Per the germline V gene, CDR1 is SGHRS and CDR2 is YFSETQ. CDR3: CASSPGLADYNEQFF. The DNA for the CDR3 is TGCGCCAGCAGCCCGGGACTAGCGGACTACAATGAGCAGTTCTTC.

This chain joins TRBV19 and TRBJ1-1; possibly TRBD1 for D (5 bases). With 6 bases removed from V and 10 bases from J, the gap between germline ends came to 15 bases. The CDR3 sequence is 12 residues long. In germline, CDR1 is LNHDA, CDR2 SQIVND (reference sequence). CDR3 DNA sequence: TGTGCCAGTAGGAGGTCCCCCGGGGGAGCTTTCTTT. Its protein is CASRRSPGGAFF.

The rearrangement uses TRBV2 and TRBJ2-1; D is unresolved. Looked up from germline, CDR1 is SNHLY and CDR2 is FYNNEI. CDR3 length: 15 amino acids. Trimming removed 1 base at V and 9 bases at J, with 16 bases between. The CDR3 is CASSEGARHDGEQFF. The CDR3 nucleotides read TGTGCCAGCAGTGAAGGGGCCCGACACGACGGTGAGCAGTTCTTC.

In DNA, the CDR3 is TGTGCCAGCAGCCCGCTGGGGGGGGTTGGTGCCAACGTCCTGACTTTC. Protein product: CASSPLGGVGANVLTF. This chain uses TRBV27 with TRBJ2-6, with 7 positions matching TRBD2. V shed 6 bases, J shed 7 bases, and the junction held 12 bases outside the gene matches. Germline V gene data show CDR1 as MNHEY and CDR2 as SMNVEV (reference sequence). This CDR3 has 16 amino acids.

The V gene is TRBV29-1, the J gene TRBJ2-1; a possible D gene is TRBD1 (5 bases). Germline V gene sequence: CDR1 SQVTM, CDR2 ANQGSEA. The CDR3 totals 11 residues. V dropped 8 bases and J dropped 7 bases, with 12 bases sitting between them. As DNA, the CDR3 is TGCAGCTTCAACAAGGGGAATGAGCAGTTCTTC. It is translated as CSFNKGNEQFF.

The rearrangement links TRBV5-6 to TRBJ2-7; TRBD1 aligns across 7 bases. This CDR3 region has 15 residues. Germline values: CDR1 SGHDT, CDR2 YYEEEE. V was clipped by 0 bases and J by 6 bases; unmatched bases: 9. The CDR3 bases are TGTGCCAGCAGCTTGGAGCCGACAGGGAGAGGCGAGCAGTACTTC. Its translation is CASSLEPTGRGEQYF.

The chain recombines TRBV29-1 with TRBJ2-1, with D tentatively TRBD2 (5 bases). V was trimmed by 6 bases and J by 2 bases, leaving 14 bases between them. Germline loops: CDR1 SQVTM, CDR2 ANQGSEA. This CDR3 contains 14 residues. Here the CDR3 DNA reads TGCAGCGTCGACGGACTCCAAACCTACAATGAGCAGTTCTTC. This codes for CSVDGLQTYNEQFF.

This clone has just a few counts. The chain uses TRBV27 and TRBJ1-6; D not resolved. The V end was cut by 3 bases, the J end by 4 bases, with 4 bases between. Looked up from germline, CDR1 is MNHEY and CDR2 is SMNVEV (reference sequence). The CDR3 totals 13 residues. The CDR3 DNA reads TGTGCCAGCAGTTTTAATTATAATTCACCCCTCCACTTT. Encoded protein: CASSFNYNSPLHF.

The chain carries TRBV6-1 and TRBJ2-3; 9 bases fit TRBD1. V was pared by 7 bases and J by 3 bases, with 8 bases of the junction left unmatched. Germline V gene data show CDR1 as MNHNS and CDR2 as SASEGT. This CDR3 is built from 15 residues. The CDR3 region is CASNEPQGATDTQYF. In DNA form, the CDR3 reads TGTGCCAGCAATGAGCCACAGGGGGCGACAGATACGCAGTATTTT.

The gene calls are TRBV9 and TRBJ2-7, with TRBD2 matching 9 bases. Germline loops: CDR1 SGDLS, CDR2 YYNGEE. This CDR3 comprises 15 residues. The junction had 10 bases not matched to a gene; V was cut back by 4 bases and J by 5 bases. CDR3 bases: TGTGCCAGCAGCCCCCCCAGCGGGAGGCGCCACGAGCAGTACTTC. This sequence encodes CASSPPSGRRHEQYF.

A remark on this clone: Sequence at one end of the junction differs from germline and may be a read error. This rearrangement joins TRBV7-9 to TRBJ1-5, with unresolved D. Germline CDR1 reads SEHNR; CDR2 reads FQNEAQ (reference sequence). This CDR3 spans 16 amino acids. In DNA, the CDR3 is TGTTCCAGCAGCTTAGGGAACAGAAATAGCAATCAGCCCCAGCATTTT. Translating gives CSSSLGNRNSNQPQHF.

V and J are TRBV5-1 and TRBJ2-3, with D possibly TRBD1 on 6 matching bases. The CDR3 spans 15 residues. With 5 bases removed from V and 2 bases from J, the gap between germline ends came to 15 bases. CDR1 SGHRS and CDR2 YFSETQ come from the germline V gene. The CDR3 DNA reads as TGCGCCAGCAGGCCTTCCGGGACAATCACAGATACGCAGTATTTT. As protein: CASRPSGTITDTQYF.

As to this clone: It is unclear where the CDR3 begins or ends on the DNA, so no DNA is shown, and the CDR3 is as TCRdb lists it. The V call is TRBV1, the J call TRBJ1-5; TRBD1 reflects the table's D call only, with no check against the DNA. TRBV1 is described as a pseudogene. The CDR3 totals 17 residues, both ends included. CDR3: CTSSQSRVGVGISPQHF.